This TCR beta chain was captured in a study of CD8+CD57+ T cells in acquired aplastic anemia. Whole-study context: Average CD4+ read depth in healthy donors was approximately 9.9 million reads.

Germline V gene lookup returns CDR1 PRHDT and CDR2 FYEKMQ (reference sequence). V was shortened by 5 bases and J by 2 bases, with 7 bases between the two germline ends. The CDR3 is 12 residues long. According to the study, genomic DNA was the template for TCR beta VDJ and CDR3 profiling. Using its own MiXCR run on the reads, TCRdb lists one record per CDR3 protein. The table shows some 200,000 distinct CDR3 sequences, with 30% to 35% occurring only once. General study findings and limits: Researchers report that about 28 CD8+ CDR3 sequences appeared in both patients and controls.

Worth noting for this clonotype: Its specificity is not known.

The V and J genes are TRBV13 and TRBJ2-7, with D possibly being TRBD1 (5 bases). The clonotype comes from a human donor in good health, serving as a control. Sequenced sample: sorted CD4+, CD8+, or CD8+CD57+ T cells (not recorded which) from PBMCs. The CDR3, as DNA: TGTGCCAGCAGCCAGGACACCTACGAGCAGTACTTC. This translates into CASSQDTYEQYF.